This T cell receptor beta chain comes out of a study of radiotherapy plus CTLA-4 blockade in lung cancer. Study information: Disease control was seen in approximately 31% of patients, objective responses in roughly 19%. Study-wide points: Dynamics of early blood T cell clones, together with interferon-beta, were reportedly the best predictors of response.

Focal radiation plus CTLA-4 blockade with ipilimumab was given to patients with chemo-refractory metastatic non-small-cell lung cancer. The ends were cut back, 3 bases at V and 6 bases at J, with 12 bases in the middle. Germline V lookup: CDR1 SGHVS, CDR2 FQNEAQ. CDR3 length equals 13 residues. Profiled with immunoSEQ multiplex PCR; TCRdb holds only in-frame clones, not every one. Here the sample spans 75,000 to 100,000 clones, around four fifths being singletons. Of note for this clone: The antigen remains undetermined.

The origin of this receptor is a human donor with non-small cell lung cancer who had a partial response to radiotherapy plus ipilimumab. The rearrangement uses TRBV7-8 and TRBJ2-7; no clear D gene. Sequenced material: peripheral blood, taken from a patient treated with radiotherapy plus ipilimumab. CDR3: CASSFGQELEQYF. The CDR3 DNA is TGTGCCAGCAGCTTTGGTCAGGAACTCGAGCAGTACTTC. The variable domain in full, with the rest retrieved from reference TRBV7-8 and TRBJ2-7, is GAGVSQSPRYKVAKRGQDVALRCDPISGHVSLFWYQQALGQGPEFLTYFQNEAQLDKSGLPSDRFFAERPEGSVSTLKIQRTQQEDSAVYLCASSFGQELEQYFGPGTRLTVT.